This T cell receptor beta chain was found in a study of control samples from healthy donors and cancer patients. Data came from immunoSEQ multiplex PCR; TCRdb stores just in-frame clones and leaves some out. The repertoire holds approximately 130,000 clones, with about 89% as singletons. V was pared by 0 bases and J by 2 bases, with 5 bases between. In germline, CDR1 is SGHNT, CDR2 YYREEE (reference sequence). This CDR3 has 14 amino acids. Sequenced: blood. The clonotype originates from a man aged 60-69 years in good health. The chain joins TRBV5-4 to TRBJ2-2; no clear D. The CDR3 DNA follows: TGTGCCAGCAGCTTGGGCCCTAACACCGGGGAGCTGTTTTTT. Amino acids: CASSLGPNTGELFF. The full variable domain, with the rest looked up from reference TRBV5-4 and TRBJ2-2, is ETGVTQSPTHLIKTRGQQVTLRCSSQSGHNTVSWYQQALGQGPQFIFQYYREEENGRGNFPPRFSGLQFPNYSSELNVNALELDDSALYLCASSLGPNTGELFFGEGSRLTVL.